This TCR beta chain stems from a study of cytomegalovirus exposure and HLA in healthy donors. The study's findings and limits: Most TCR sequences were rare, but some public TCRs occurred in many donors.

V lost 5 bases to trimming and J lost 2 bases; unmatched junction nucleotides: 7. Per germline, CDR1 SEHNR and CDR2 FQNEAQ (reference sequence). This CDR3 has 16 residues. Remarks on this clone: What it binds is unknown.

Vbeta (60) and Jbeta (13) primers were used in the PCR. Here immunoSEQ multiplex PCR was the method, and the copy in TCRdb shows in-frame clones only, minus some. Seen here are roughly 130,000 clones, around 80% observed once, and the top ten hold roughly 5.5%. The receptor was derived from a man between 25 and 39 years old in good health and CMV-seronegative. The specimen was PBMCs. The chain recombines TRBV7-9 with TRBJ2-2; 8 positions agree with TRBD1. CDR3 sequence reads: CASSPSTGVNTGELFF. CDR3 nucleotide sequence: TGTGCCAGCAGCCCGTCGACAGGGGTCAACACCGGGGAGCTGTTTTTT.